This T cell receptor beta chain appears in the sequencing data of a study of T-cell memory formation after mild COVID-19. Overall study: Largely, the TCR clusters proved donor specific.

A single count supports this clonotype. Its target is not known. Overall study results and limits: There were some responding clones in pre-infection memory, which suggested that cross-reactive memory had joined. In second-wave clones peaking day 37, SARS-CoV-2 specificity remained unconfirmed.

TCRdb independently ran MiXCR on the 5' RACE reads; one entry per CDR3 protein. The table has some 300,000 distinct CDR3 sequences, 20% to 25% seen once. This clonotype originated in a man in his late teens or twenties who had mild COVID-19 (a few samples of this study predate the infection). Cell type and time point are not known. Specimen: PBMCs or a T cell subset sorted from them (not recorded which).

The CDR3 reads CASSPDRGRSYEQYF. CDR3 DNA: TGTGCCAGCAGCCCTGACAGGGGGCGGTCCTACGAGCAGTACTTC. The chain combines TRBV5-4 with TRBJ2-7, with 10 bases lining up with TRBD1. The CDR3 totals 15 residues. The germline V gene encodes CDR1 SGHNT and CDR2 YYREEE (reference sequence). With 4 bases clipped from V and 1 base from J, the junction kept 5 bases outside the gene matches.